A selection of T cell receptor beta chains follows, all from one sample in a study of post-analysis software for immune sequencing data. TCRdb used MiXCR to reprocess the PCR reads, holding one entry per CDR3 protein. The table has almost 700,000 distinct CDR3 sequences, more than 50% seen once; the top ten hold around 10%. The sample was blood. Every receptor here comes from a girl aged 2-9 years with multiple sclerosis. The conserved cysteine and the conserved F or W are not part of the CDR3 here. Fields, in order: CDR3 protein, D gene, V gene. The D gene is left open where the match is weak.

ASSYKGGGSEQY | - | TRBV6-6
ASSQGFRGSEETQY | - | TRBV14
ASSLGVEMNTEAF | - | TRBV7-9
SARRSGRPNTEAF | - | TRBV20-1
ATSDPGYRRGYT | - | TRBV24-1
ASSKKRWTHGGFIQY | - | TRBV21-1
SVVGAQSTDTQY | - | TRBV29-1
ASNREGAGELF | TRBD2 | TRBV12-3/TRBV12-4
AISDARMREHDNEQF | TRBD2 | TRBV10-3
AWREQADEAF | - | TRBV30
ASSQVGGRDEAF | - | TRBV3-1
ASSFTSDSYEQY | TRBD2 | TRBV5-1
ASSLNRAPGNEQF | - | TRBV27
ASSLEPFYGYT | - | TRBV12-3/TRBV12-4
ASSRGLETEAF | - | TRBV14
ASSLERQGRNTQY | - | TRBV11-3
ASGLESHRELF | - | TRBV5-5
ASSRFRDTEAF | - | TRBV3-1
SARPAWTGSSYNEQF | TRBD1 | TRBV20-1
SVAPGGFGEQF | TRBD2 | TRBV29-1
ASNQVSGANVLT | - | TRBV6-2/TRBV6-3
ASSFQGGGAPIEKLF | TRBD1 | TRBV7-2
AASPASGWQY | TRBD2 | TRBV25-1
ASSYPGSLYGYT | - | TRBV3-1
ASSLNTVNEKLF | - | TRBV5-1
ASSAARDEQF | - | TRBV9
ASSLPLGEQF | - | TRBV5-6
ASSIWGQAQY | - | TRBV5-6
ASSYRDRFYEQY | TRBD1 | TRBV5-1